This is a list of T cell receptor beta chains from one sample in a study of post-analysis software for immune sequencing data. TCRdb ran MiXCR on the PCR reads and lists one entry per CDR3 protein. The table lists approximately 630,000 distinct CDR3 sequences, approximately 59% of them singletons. Sequencing input: blood. The receptors were gathered from a girl aged 2-9 years with multiple sclerosis. Both conserved end residues are part of each CDR3. The D gene is left open where the match is weak. Where a row states a size, it is once, few, many or the class of an expanded clone; other rows omit it.

J,size,V,D,CDR3,DNA
TRBJ2-7,few,TRBV10-3,NA,CAIRAGDYEQYF,TGTGCCATCAGGGCGGGCGACTACGAGCAGTACTTC
TRBJ1-5,once,TRBV7-9,NA,CASSLGGPQPQHF,TGTGCCAGCAGCTTAGGGGGCCCTCAGCCCCAGCATTTT
TRBJ2-7,NA,TRBV29-1,NA,CSAGVGAPEQYF,TGCAGCGCGGGAGTGGGGGCCCCCGAGCAGTACTTC
TRBJ2-5,once,TRBV12-5,NA,CASGLLGEEETQYF,TGTGCTAGTGGTTTGCTAGGGGAGGAAGAGACCCAGTACTTC
TRBJ2-4,NA,TRBV29-1,TRBD1,CSLLTRDREGILGENIQYF,TGCAGCCTCCTAACTCGGGACAGGGAAGGTATTTTAGGCGAAAACATTCAGTACTTC
TRBJ2-1,NA,TRBV11-2,NA,CASSLEVGIYNEQFF,TGTGCCAGCAGCTTAGAAGTAGGGATCTACAATGAGCAGTTCTTC
TRBJ2-6,few,TRBV4-3,NA,CASSLGVGANVLTF,TGCGCCAGCAGCTTAGGGGTCGGGGCCAACGTCCTGACTTTC
TRBJ2-5,NA,TRBV21-1,NA,CTSSKARQDRGFSVEETQYF,TGTACCAGCAGCAAAGCGCGACAGGACAGGGGCTTCAGTGTTGAGGAGACCCAGTACTTC
TRBJ2-5,NA,TRBV20-1,NA,CSARGRRKPPQETQYF,TGCAGTGCTAGGGGTCGGCGGAAGCCTCCTCAAGAGACCCAGTACTTC
TRBJ2-1,NA,TRBV27,NA,CASRPKTTVSYNEQFF,TGTGCCAGCAGGCCAAAAACGACGGTCTCCTACAATGAGCAGTTCTTC
TRBJ2-1,NA,TRBV29-1,TRBD2,CSVNLAVYNEQFF,TGCAGCGTTAACCTAGCGGTATACAATGAGCAGTTCTTC
TRBJ1-5,NA,TRBV2,NA,CASRANQPQHF,TGTGCCAGCCGGGCCAATCAGCCCCAGCATTTT
TRBJ2-1,few,TRBV29-1,TRBD1,CSVEGQADEQFF,TGCAGCGTAGAAGGACAGGCCGATGAGCAGTTCTTC
TRBJ2-5,NA,TRBV6-1,NA,CASTRDHLETQYF,TGTGCCAGCACCAGGGACCATCTAGAGACCCAGTACTTC
TRBJ2-1,NA,TRBV2,TRBD1,CASSGQGRNEQFF,TGTGCCAGCAGTGGACAGGGTAGAAATGAGCAGTTCTTC
TRBJ2-7,NA,TRBV7-8,TRBD2,CASSLAELAGGYYEQYF,TGTGCCAGCAGCTTAGCGGAGCTAGCGGGAGGGTACTACGAGCAGTACTTC
TRBJ2-1,NA,TRBV11-2,TRBD2,CASSTSLPSGGVFEQFF,TGTGCCAGCAGCACAAGCCTGCCCAGCGGGGGGGTTTTTGAGCAGTTCTTC
TRBJ2-3,few,TRBV20-1,NA,CSARDGGNTDTQYF,TGCAGTGCTAGAGATGGTGGCAACACAGATACGCAGTATTTT
TRBJ2-1,few,TRBV2,TRBD2,CASSPLAGTYNEQFF,TGTGCCAGCAGTCCACTAGCGGGGACATACAATGAGCAGTTCTTC
TRBJ2-7,NA,TRBV27,TRBD2,CASSLAGEENEQYF,TGTGCCAGCAGTTTAGCGGGAGAAGAGAACGAGCAGTACTTC
TRBJ2-5,NA,TRBV20-1,NA,CSASDPLRVYQETQYF,TGCAGTGCTTCCGACCCCCTCCGGGTGTACCAAGAGACCCAGTACTTC
TRBJ2-7,few,TRBV13,NA,CASRVIEQSSEQYF,TGTGCCAGCAGAGTCATAGAACAATCCTCCGAGCAGTACTTC
TRBJ2-1,few,TRBV6-2/TRBV6-3,NA,CASSYPDMIHTNEQFF,TGTGCCAGCAGTTACCCCGACATGATTCACACCAATGAGCAGTTCTTC
TRBJ2-3,few,TRBV5-1,NA,CASSLARIPDTQYF,TGCGCCAGCAGCTTGGCAAGGATCCCAGATACGCAGTATTTT
TRBJ2-3,NA,TRBV5-6,NA,CASSFTVKDTQYF,TGTGCCAGCAGCTTTACGGTCAAGGATACGCAGTATTTT
TRBJ2-1,NA,TRBV5-1,NA,CASSRRTFYNEQFF,TGCGCCAGCAGCAGACGGACTTTTTACAATGAGCAGTTCTTC
TRBJ1-2,NA,TRBV29-1,NA,CSVSFPTGRIYGYTF,TGCAGCGTTTCTTTTCCTACAGGACGGATATATGGCTACACCTTC
TRBJ2-6,NA,TRBV2,NA,CASSENRGGGANVLTF,TGTGCCAGCAGTGAAAACAGGGGAGGTGGGGCCAACGTCCTGACTTTC
TRBJ2-1,few,TRBV28,TRBD2,CASSSGLVASYYNEQFF,TGTGCCAGCAGCTCGGGACTAGTGGCTTCATACTACAATGAGCAGTTCTTC